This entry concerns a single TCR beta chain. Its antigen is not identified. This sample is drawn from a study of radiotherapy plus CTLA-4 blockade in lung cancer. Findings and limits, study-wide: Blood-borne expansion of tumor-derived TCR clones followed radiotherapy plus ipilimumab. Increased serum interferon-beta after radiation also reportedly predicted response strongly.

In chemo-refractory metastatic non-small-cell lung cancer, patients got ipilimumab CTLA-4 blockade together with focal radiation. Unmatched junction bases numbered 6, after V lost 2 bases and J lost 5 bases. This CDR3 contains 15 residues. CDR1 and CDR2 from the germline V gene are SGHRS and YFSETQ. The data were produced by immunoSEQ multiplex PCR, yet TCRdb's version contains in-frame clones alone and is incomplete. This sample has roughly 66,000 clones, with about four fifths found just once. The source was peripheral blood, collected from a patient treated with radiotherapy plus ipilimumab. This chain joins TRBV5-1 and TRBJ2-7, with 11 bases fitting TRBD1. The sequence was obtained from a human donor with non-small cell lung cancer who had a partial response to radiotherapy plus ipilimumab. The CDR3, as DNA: TGCGCCAGCAGCTTCACCGGGACAGGGGGTGACGAGCAGTACTTC. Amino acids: CASSFTGTGGDEQYF.